This T cell receptor (beta chain) was retrieved from a study of blood T cell repertoires in COVID-19. Study summary: The cDNA or gDNA used as material had been derived from T cells, B-cell-depleted T cells, or PBMCs.

The germline V gene has CDR1 SGDLS and CDR2 YYNGEE. Trimming took 4 bases from V and 8 from J, leaving 13 bases between them. The CDR3 is made up of 13 amino acids. The protocol was immunoSEQ multiplex PCR, while the TCRdb copy is restricted to in-frame clones and leaves out a portion. The data contain tens of thousands of clones, roughly nine tenths of them singletons. The sequencing sample was made of peripheral blood. The chain couples TRBV9 to TRBJ1-3; TRBD1 is a possible D gene (5 bases). The sequence derives from a man aged 50-59 years with active COVID-19. The CDR3 spells CASSTDQGYTIYF. In nucleotides, the CDR3 is TGTGCCAGCAGCACAGACCAGGGATACACCATATATTTT.